Listed below are T cell receptor beta chains from one sample, sequenced in a study of response to subunit inactivated influenza vaccine. One entry per CDR3 protein results from TCRdb running MiXCR on the RT-PCR reads. Of about 700,000 distinct CDR3 sequences in the sample, approximately 15% are singletons; the top ten hold roughly 7.2%. The sequences come from PBMCs from blood, collected less than 15 days before vaccination. All receptors come from a man in his fifties or sixties who received an inactivated influenza vaccine. Each CDR3 is given with its conserved first and last residue. A D gene is named only where the DNA matches it firmly. The size entry is marked missing in some rows and otherwise reads once, few, many or a size class.

TRBV2	TRBD2	TRBJ2-3	few	CASSWSGGADTQYF	TGTGCCAGCAGTTGGTCGGGGGGTGCAGATACGCAGTATTTT
TRBV5-4	.	TRBJ2-7	.	CASSRSADNVYEQYF	TGTGCCAGCAGTAGGAGCGCGGACAACGTCTACGAGCAGTACTTC
TRBV12-3/TRBV12-4	.	TRBJ2-7	.	CASRTSGAYEQYF	TGTGCCAGCAGAACCTCTGGAGCCTACGAGCAGTACTTC
TRBV6-1	.	TRBJ1-1	.	CASSRSTANTEAFF	TGTGCCAGCAGCCGATCAACAGCGAACACTGAAGCTTTCTTT
TRBV5-1	.	TRBJ2-7	.	CASSFDGFLDEQYF	TGCGCCAGCAGCTTCGACGGATTCCTGGACGAGCAGTACTTC
TRBV7-8	.	TRBJ2-6	.	CASSQSVVSGANVLTF	TGTGCCAGCAGCCAGAGCGTGGTCTCTGGGGCCAACGTCCTGACTTTC
TRBV7-9	.	TRBJ1-4	many	CASSGRGSTTNEKLFF	TGTGCCAGCAGCGGACGGGGGTCGACAACTAATGAAAAACTGTTTTTT
TRBV20-1	.	TRBJ1-2	few	CSARDHRGPQGYTF	TGCAGTGCTAGAGATCATCGGGGCCCCCAGGGCTACACCTTC
TRBV5-1	TRBD2	TRBJ2-1	.	CASGLAGVPNEQFF	TGCGCCAGCGGACTAGCGGGAGTCCCCAATGAGCAGTTCTTC
TRBV5-1	.	TRBJ1-4	many	CASSVASSTNEKLFF	TGCGCCAGCAGCGTGGCAAGTTCAACTAATGAAAAACTGTTTTTT
TRBV6-5	.	TRBJ2-7	few	CASSYSMGVHEQYF	TGTGCCAGCAGTTACTCGATGGGCGTCCACGAGCAGTACTTC
TRBV5-1	TRBD2	TRBJ2-7	.	CASSFSGGISYEQYF	TGCGCCAGCAGCTTCAGCGGGGGGATCTCCTACGAGCAGTACTTC
TRBV25-1	.	TRBJ2-2	.	CASSDDGVTGELFF	TGTGCCAGCAGTGACGACGGGGTTACCGGGGAGCTGTTTTTT
TRBV12-3/TRBV12-4	TRBD1	TRBJ2-7	few	CASSMGQSLFYEQYF	TGTGCCAGCAGTATGGGACAGAGTTTATTCTACGAGCAGTACTTC
TRBV10-1	TRBD2	TRBJ2-1	few	CASSDQRGGLVNEQFF	TGCGCCAGCAGCGACCAGCGGGGGGGCCTGGTAAATGAGCAGTTCTTC
TRBV7-9	.	TRBJ2-2	few	CASSSGLKRVTGELFF	TGTGCCAGCAGCTCGGGACTGAAAAGGGTAACCGGGGAGCTGTTTTTT
TRBV2	.	TRBJ2-3	.	CASSEWASTDTQYF	TGTGCCAGCAGTGAATGGGCCAGCACAGATACGCAGTATTTT
TRBV12-3/TRBV12-4	.	TRBJ1-5	many	CASSRTYQPQHF	TGTGCCAGCAGCCGAACCTATCAGCCCCAGCATTTT
TRBV27	TRBD2	TRBJ2-2	.	CASRLAGGGPGELFF	TGTGCCAGCAGATTAGCCGGGGGGGGACCCGGGGAGCTGTTTTTT
TRBV4-1	.	TRBJ2-1	.	CASSQLETYNEQFF	TGCGCCAGCAGCCAGCTGGAAACCTACAATGAGCAGTTCTTC
TRBV12-3/TRBV12-4	.	TRBJ2-7	few	CASRFSDSYEQYF	TGTGCCAGCAGATTTAGCGATTCCTACGAGCAGTACTTC
TRBV7-2	.	TRBJ2-2	.	CASSLGGALAGELFF	TGTGCCAGCAGCTTAGGGGGGGCCCTAGCCGGGGAGCTGTTTTTT
TRBV7-2	.	TRBJ1-1	few	CASFLSQANTEAFF	TGTGCCAGCTTCTTATCGCAAGCGAACACTGAAGCTTTCTTT
TRBV12-3/TRBV12-4	TRBD1	TRBJ2-1	few	CANSRQGTYNEQFF	TGTGCCAACTCTCGACAGGGTACTTACAATGAGCAGTTCTTC
TRBV9	TRBD2	TRBJ2-3	few	CASSVALGVGGSSTDTQYF	TGTGCCAGCAGCGTAGCGTTGGGGGTTGGCGGGAGTAGCACAGATACGCAGTATTTT